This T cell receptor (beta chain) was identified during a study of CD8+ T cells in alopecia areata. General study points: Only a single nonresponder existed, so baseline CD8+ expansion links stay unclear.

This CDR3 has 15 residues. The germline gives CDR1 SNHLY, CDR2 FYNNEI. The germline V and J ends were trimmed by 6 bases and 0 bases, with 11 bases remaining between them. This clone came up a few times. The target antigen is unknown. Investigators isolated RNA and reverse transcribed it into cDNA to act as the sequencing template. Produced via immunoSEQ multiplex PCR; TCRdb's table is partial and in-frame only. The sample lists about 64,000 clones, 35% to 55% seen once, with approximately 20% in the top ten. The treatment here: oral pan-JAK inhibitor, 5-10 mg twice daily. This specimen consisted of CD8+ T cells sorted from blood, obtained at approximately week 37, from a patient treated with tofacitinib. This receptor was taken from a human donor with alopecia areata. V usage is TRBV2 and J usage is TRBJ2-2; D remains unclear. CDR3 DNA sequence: TGTGCCAGCAGGAGTTGGCAGACGAACACCGGGGAGCTGTTTTTT. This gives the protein CASRSWQTNTGELFF.